The clone carrying this TCR beta chain was recorded a few times. The method was immunoSEQ multiplex PCR; TCRdb's version includes in-frame clones alone and lacks a portion of them. The data contain 230,000 or so clones, more than 65% of them seen just once; the ten biggest clones take up around 4%. Germline V gene data show CDR1 as MNHEY and CDR2 as SVGEGT. The CDR3 runs 14 residues. V lost 5 bases and J 4 bases, leaving 12 bases between the germline ends. The sample comes from a study of blood T cell repertoires in COVID-19. On the study more broadly: Samples came from the United States, Italy and Spain, spanning acute and convalescent COVID-19. In each case, the material was cDNA or gDNA derived from T cells, B-cell-depleted T cells, or PBMCs.

The rearrangement uses TRBV6-2 or TRBV6-3 and TRBJ1-5; D is ambiguous. The clonotype was recovered from a man aged 50-59 years with active or convalescent COVID-19. What was sequenced was peripheral blood. CDR3 bases: TGTGCCAGCAGTATGCTAGGTAGGAATCAGCCCCAGCATTTT. Amino acids: CASSMLGRNQPQHF.